This T cell receptor (beta chain) stems from a study of CD8+CD57+ T cells in acquired aplastic anemia. Overall study findings and caveats: No significant difference in CD8+ Simpson's diversity was found between patients and controls. Common to patients and controls were about 31 CD8+ CDR3 sequences.

A word on this clonotype: The antigen remains unidentified.

Patients selected for sequencing had displayed CD8+CD57+ cell expansion by flow cytometry. Germline V lookup: CDR1 SQVTM, CDR2 ANQGSEA. This CDR3 contains 14 residues. The trim removed 6 bases at V and 1 base at J, leaving 4 bases unmatched. The TCR beta profiling, which covered VDJ combination and CDR3 sequence, was carried out using genomic DNA as the template. In TCRdb, the reads were re-called with MiXCR into one record per CDR3 protein. Of some 200,000 distinct CDR3 sequences listed, 48% were seen once; the top ten hold about 1.8%. This clonotype originated in a human donor with aplastic anemia. This chain links TRBV29-1 with TRBJ2-2; the match to TRBD1 covers 8 bases. The sample consisted of sorted CD4+, CD8+, or CD8+CD57+ T cells (not recorded which) from PBMCs. The chain's CDR3 is CSVDGQGNTGELFF. The DNA of the CDR3 is TGCAGCGTCGATGGACAGGGGAACACCGGGGAGCTGTTTTTT.